This TCR beta chain was captured by sequencing in a study of shared clonotypes between healthy human individuals. Whole-study results and caveats: Among the subsets, naive ones generally showed larger estimated richness than memory ones.

Comments on this clone: Antigen specificity is unknown.

The CDR3 length is 14 residues. CDR1 and CDR2 (germline): MNHNY, SVGAGI (reference sequence). The germline V and J ends were trimmed by 6 bases and 4 bases, with 15 bases remaining between them. Assay used: immunoSEQ multiplex PCR; TCRdb lists only in-frame clones, some missing. The sample includes about 1.1 million clones, roughly 77% of them seen just once. V gene TRBV6-6 combines with J gene TRBJ2-5; D may be TRBD1 or TRBD2 (5 bases each). The TCR originated in a man aged 18 to 30 in good health. Some clones in this sample may be carry-over from other donors' samples. Input material: memory CD4+ T cells from PBMCs. The subset was: CD45RA-negative fraction. In DNA, the CDR3 is TGTGCCAGCAGCGCCCCTAGCACAGGAGAGACCCAGTACTTC. Translation: CASSAPSTGETQYF.